This TCR beta chain was documented in a study of T cell responses to AZD1222 COVID-19 vaccine. Details on this clone: Its cognate antigen is unknown.

Assay used: immunoSEQ multiplex PCR; TCRdb lists only in-frame clones, some missing. The sample has around 150,000 clones, roughly nine tenths seen once; the top ten hold approximately 1.3%. Findings of the study overall: Close to half of all spike-specific TCRs reportedly target regions of the variants that are unmutated.

The CDR3 consists of 13 residues. The V end lost 9 bases, the J end lost 4 bases, and 15 bases lay between the germline ends. In germline, CDR1 is MNHEY, CDR2 SMNVEV (reference sequence). This sample comprised peripheral blood, obtained 28 days after the second AZD1222 dose. The chain recombines TRBV27 with TRBJ1-2; D possibly corresponds to TRBD1 (5 bases). The TCR comes from an adult who received the AZD1222 COVID-19 vaccine. As DNA, the CDR3 is TGTGCCAGTCGACAGACAGTAAGCTATGGCTACACCTTC. Translation gives CASRQTVSYGYTF.